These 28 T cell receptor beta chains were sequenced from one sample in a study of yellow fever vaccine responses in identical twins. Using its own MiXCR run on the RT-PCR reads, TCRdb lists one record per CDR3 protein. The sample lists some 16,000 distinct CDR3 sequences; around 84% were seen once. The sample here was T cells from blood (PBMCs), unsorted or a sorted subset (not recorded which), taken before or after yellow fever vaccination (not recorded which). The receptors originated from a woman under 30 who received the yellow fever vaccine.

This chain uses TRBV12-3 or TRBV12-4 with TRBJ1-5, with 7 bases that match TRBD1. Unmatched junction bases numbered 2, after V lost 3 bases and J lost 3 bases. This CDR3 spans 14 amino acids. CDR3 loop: CASSFDRDNQPQHF. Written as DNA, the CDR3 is TGTGCCAGCAGTTTCGACAGGGACAATCAGCCCCAGCATTTT.

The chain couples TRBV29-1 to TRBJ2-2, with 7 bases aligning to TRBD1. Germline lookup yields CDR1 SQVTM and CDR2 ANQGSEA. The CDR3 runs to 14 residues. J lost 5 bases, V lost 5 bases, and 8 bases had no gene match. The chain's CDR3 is CSVLVRGQTGELFF. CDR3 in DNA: TGCAGCGTTTTGGTCAGGGGACAGACCGGGGAGCTGTTTTTT.

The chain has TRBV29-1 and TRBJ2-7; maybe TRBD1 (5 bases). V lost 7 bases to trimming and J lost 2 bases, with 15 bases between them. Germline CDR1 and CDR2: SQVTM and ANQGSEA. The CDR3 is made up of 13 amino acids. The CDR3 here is CSAITGTTYEQYF. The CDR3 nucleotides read TGCAGCGCTATTACAGGAACCACCTACGAGCAGTACTTC.

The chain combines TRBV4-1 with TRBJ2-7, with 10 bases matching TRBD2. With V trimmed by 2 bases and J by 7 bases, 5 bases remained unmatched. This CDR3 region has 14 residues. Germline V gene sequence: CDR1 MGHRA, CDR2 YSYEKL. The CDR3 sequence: CASSQTSGVGEQYF. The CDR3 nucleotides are TGCGCCAGCAGCCAAACTAGCGGGGTCGGAGAGCAGTACTTC.

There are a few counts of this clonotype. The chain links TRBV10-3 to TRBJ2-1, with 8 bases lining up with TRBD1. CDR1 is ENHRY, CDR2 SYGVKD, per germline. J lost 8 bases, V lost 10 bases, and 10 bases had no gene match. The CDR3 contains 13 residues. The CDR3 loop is CATRGLVGDEQFF. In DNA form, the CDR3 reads TGTGCCACCAGGGGGCTAGTCGGCGATGAGCAGTTCTTC.

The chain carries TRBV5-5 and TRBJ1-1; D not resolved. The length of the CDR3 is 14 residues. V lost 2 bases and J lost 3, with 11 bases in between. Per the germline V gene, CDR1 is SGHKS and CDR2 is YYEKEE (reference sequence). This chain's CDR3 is CASSLSVLDTEAFF. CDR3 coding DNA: TGTGCCAGCAGCTTATCGGTGTTGGACACTGAAGCTTTCTTT.

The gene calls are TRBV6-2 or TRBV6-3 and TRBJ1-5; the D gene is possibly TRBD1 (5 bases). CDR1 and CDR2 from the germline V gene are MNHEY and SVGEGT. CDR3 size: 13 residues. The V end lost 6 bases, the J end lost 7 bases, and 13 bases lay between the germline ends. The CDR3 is CASSFRGAQPQHF. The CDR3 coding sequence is TGTGCCAGCAGCTTTAGGGGAGCCCAGCCCCAGCATTTT.

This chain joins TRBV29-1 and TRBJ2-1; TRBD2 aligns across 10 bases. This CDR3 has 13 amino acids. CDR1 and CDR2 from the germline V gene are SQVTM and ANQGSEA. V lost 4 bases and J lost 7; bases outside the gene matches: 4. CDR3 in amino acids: CSVAGTSVNEQFF. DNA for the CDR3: TGCAGCGTTGCCGGGACTAGCGTAAATGAGCAGTTCTTC.

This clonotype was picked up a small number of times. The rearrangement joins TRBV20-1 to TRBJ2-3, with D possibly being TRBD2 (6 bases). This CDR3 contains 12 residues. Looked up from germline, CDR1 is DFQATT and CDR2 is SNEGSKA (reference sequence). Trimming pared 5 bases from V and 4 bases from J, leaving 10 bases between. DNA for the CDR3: TGCAGTGCTGCTGAGCGGGCAGATACGCAGTATTTT. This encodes CSAAERADTQYF.

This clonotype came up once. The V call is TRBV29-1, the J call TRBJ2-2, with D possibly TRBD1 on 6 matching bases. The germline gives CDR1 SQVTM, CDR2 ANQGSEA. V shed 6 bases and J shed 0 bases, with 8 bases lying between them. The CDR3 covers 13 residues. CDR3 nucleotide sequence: TGCAGCGTCAGGGGACCGAACACCGGGGAGCTGTTTTTT. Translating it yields CSVRGPNTGELFF.

The CDR3 DNA reads TGTGCCAGCCGTCGTGGGGGTCTCGGGTTGGAGACCCAGTACTTC. It yields the protein CASRRGGLGLETQYF. The V call is TRBV6-1, the J call TRBJ2-5, with D perhaps assigned TRBD1 or TRBD2 (5 bases each). The CDR3 spans 15 residues. V was pared by 8 bases and J by 5 bases, with 21 bases between. Germline V gene sequence: CDR1 MNHNS, CDR2 SASEGT.

This chain's CDR3 is CASREPGAQYF. CDR3 nucleotides: TGTGCCAGCAGAGAACCGGGGGCCCAGTACTTC. The chain carries TRBV2 and TRBJ2-5; weak D call: TRBD2 (6 bases). The V and J ends lost 6 bases and 9 bases respectively, with 11 bases between them. CDR1 and CDR2 (germline): SNHLY, FYNNEI. The CDR3 is made up of 11 amino acids.

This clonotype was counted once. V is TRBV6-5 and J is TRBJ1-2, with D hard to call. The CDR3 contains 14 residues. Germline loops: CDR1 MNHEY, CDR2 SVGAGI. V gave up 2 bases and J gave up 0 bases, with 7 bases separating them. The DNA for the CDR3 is TGTGCCAGCAGTTACGCAGGTTCTAACTATGGCTACACCTTC. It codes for CASSYAGSNYGYTF.

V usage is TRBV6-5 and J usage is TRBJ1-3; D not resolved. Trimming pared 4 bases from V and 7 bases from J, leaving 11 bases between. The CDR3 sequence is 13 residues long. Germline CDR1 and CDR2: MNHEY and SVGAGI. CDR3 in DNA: TGTGCCAGCAGTTCGACCGGAGCTAACACCATATATTTT. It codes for CASSSTGANTIYF.

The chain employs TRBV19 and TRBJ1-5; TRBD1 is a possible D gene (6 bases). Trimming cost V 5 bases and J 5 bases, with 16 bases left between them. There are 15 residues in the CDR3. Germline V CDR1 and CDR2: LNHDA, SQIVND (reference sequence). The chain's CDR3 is CASSVDSVRDQPQHF. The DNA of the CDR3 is TGTGCCAGTAGTGTGGACAGCGTGCGGGATCAGCCCCAGCATTTT.

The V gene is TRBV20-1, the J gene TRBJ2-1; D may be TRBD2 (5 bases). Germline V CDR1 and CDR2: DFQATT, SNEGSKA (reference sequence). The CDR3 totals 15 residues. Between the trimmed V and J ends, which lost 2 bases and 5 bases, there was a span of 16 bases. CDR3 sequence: CSARSRGLVDNEQFF. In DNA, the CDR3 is TGCAGTGCTAGATCCCGTGGACTCGTAGACAATGAGCAGTTCTTC.

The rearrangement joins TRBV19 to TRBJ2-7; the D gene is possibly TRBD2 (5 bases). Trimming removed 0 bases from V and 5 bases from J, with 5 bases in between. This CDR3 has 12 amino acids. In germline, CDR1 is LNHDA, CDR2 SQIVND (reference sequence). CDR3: CASSIDGDEQYF. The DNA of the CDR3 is TGTGCCAGTAGTATAGACGGGGACGAGCAGTACTTC.

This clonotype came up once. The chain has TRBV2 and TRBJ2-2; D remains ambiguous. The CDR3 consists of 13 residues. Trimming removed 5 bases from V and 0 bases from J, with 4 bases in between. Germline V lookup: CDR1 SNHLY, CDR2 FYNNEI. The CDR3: CASSLANTGELFF. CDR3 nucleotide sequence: TGTGCCAGCAGTCTAGCGAACACCGGGGAGCTGTTTTTT.

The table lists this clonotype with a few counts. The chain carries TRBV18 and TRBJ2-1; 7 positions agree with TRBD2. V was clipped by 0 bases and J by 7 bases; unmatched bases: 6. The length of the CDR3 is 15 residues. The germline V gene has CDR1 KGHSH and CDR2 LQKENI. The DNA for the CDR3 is TGTGCCAGCTCACCACCGGGGGAGGGCCGGAATGAGCAGTTCTTC. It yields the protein CASSPPGEGRNEQFF.

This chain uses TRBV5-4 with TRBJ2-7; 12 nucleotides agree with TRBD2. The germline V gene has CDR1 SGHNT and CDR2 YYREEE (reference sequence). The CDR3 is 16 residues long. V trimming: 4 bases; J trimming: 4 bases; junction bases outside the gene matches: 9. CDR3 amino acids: CASSMTSGSRTYEQYF. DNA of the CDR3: TGTGCCAGCAGCATGACTAGCGGGAGCCGCACTTACGAGCAGTACTTC. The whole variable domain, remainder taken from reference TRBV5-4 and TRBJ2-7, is ETGVTQSPTHLIKTRGQQVTLRCSSQSGHNTVSWYQQALGQGPQFIFQYYREEENGRGNFPPRFSGLQFPNYSSELNVNALELDDSALYLCASSMTSGSRTYEQYFGPGTRLTVT.

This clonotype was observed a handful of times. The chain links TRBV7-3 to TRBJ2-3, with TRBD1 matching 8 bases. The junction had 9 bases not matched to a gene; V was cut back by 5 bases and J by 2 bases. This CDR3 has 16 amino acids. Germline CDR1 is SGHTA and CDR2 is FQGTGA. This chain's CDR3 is CASSRVGQANTDTQYF. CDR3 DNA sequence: TGTGCCAGCAGCAGGGTGGGACAGGCGAACACAGATACGCAGTATTTT.

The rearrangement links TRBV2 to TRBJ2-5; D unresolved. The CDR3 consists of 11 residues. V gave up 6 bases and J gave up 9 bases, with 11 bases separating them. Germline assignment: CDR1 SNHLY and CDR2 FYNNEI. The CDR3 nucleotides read TGTGCCAGCAGCACCTACGTCGCCCAGTACTTC. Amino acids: CASSTYVAQYF.

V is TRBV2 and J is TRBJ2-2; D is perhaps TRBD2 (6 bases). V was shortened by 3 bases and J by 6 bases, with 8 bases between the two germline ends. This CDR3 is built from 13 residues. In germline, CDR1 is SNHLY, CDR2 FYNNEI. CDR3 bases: TGTGCCAGCAGTGAGCTAGCGTCCGGGGAGCTGTTTTTT. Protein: CASSELASGELFF.

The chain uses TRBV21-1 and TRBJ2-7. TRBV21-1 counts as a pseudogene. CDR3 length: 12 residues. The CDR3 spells CASSTGSYEQYF. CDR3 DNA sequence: TGTGCCAGCAGCACAGGGTCCTACGAGCAGTACTTC.

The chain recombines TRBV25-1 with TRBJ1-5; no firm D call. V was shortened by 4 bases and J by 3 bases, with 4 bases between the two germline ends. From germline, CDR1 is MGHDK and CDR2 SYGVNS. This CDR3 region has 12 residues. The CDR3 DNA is TGTGCCAGCAGTGGACACAATCAGCCCCAGCATTTT. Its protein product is CASSGHNQPQHF.

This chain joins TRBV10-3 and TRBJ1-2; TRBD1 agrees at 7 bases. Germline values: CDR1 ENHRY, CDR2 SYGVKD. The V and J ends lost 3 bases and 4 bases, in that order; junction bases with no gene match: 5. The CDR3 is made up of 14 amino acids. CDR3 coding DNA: TGTGCCATCAGTGATGGGACAGTTACCTATGGCTACACCTTC. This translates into CAISDGTVTYGYTF.

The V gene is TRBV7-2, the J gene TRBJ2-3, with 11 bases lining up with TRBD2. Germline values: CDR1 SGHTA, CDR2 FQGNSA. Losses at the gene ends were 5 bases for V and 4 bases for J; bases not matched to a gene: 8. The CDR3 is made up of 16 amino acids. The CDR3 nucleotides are TGTGCCAGCAGCCTTAGCGGGAGGGCTATTTCAGATACGCAGTATTTT. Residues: CASSLSGRAISDTQYF.

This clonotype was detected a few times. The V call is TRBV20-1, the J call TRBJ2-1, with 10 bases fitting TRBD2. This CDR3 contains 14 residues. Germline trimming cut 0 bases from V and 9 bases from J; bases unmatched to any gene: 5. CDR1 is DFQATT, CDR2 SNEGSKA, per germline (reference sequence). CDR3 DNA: TGCAGTGCTAGAGATCTAGCGGGAGTTGGTGAGCAGTTCTTC. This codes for CSARDLAGVGEQFF.